A single sample is the source of the 17 T cell receptor beta chains below, sequenced in a study of cytomegalovirus exposure and HLA in healthy donors. PCR primers comprised 60 Vbeta and 13 Jbeta primers. Libraries were prepared by immunoSEQ multiplex PCR; TCRdb keeps only in-frame clonotypes and omits some of them. This table has about 160,000 clones, approximately 78% appearing once. The sample comprised PBMCs. The receptors were gathered from a woman aged 18-29 years in good health and CMV-seronegative.

The chain recombines TRBV4-1 with TRBJ2-2; D gene ambiguous. V was clipped by 3 bases and J by 6 bases, with 14 bases between them. The germline V gene has CDR1 MGHRA and CDR2 YSYEKL. The CDR3 is 15 amino acids. CDR3 bases: TGCGCCAGCAGCCACGCATCGGTTAACGCCGGGGAGCTGTTTTTT. Amino acids: CASSHASVNAGELFF.

V usage is TRBV2 and J usage is TRBJ2-1; no firm D call. V gave up 5 bases and J gave up 5 bases, with 10 bases separating them. This CDR3 is 13 amino acids long. Germline V gene lookup returns CDR1 SNHLY and CDR2 FYNNEI. The CDR3 reads CASSPGLDNEQFF. CDR3 in DNA: TGTGCCAGCAGTCCAGGTTTGGACAATGAGCAGTTCTTC.

This chain joins TRBV29-1 and TRBJ2-3, with a possible D match to TRBD1 (6 bases). The CDR3 loop spans 15 amino acids. The germline V gene encodes CDR1 SQVTM and CDR2 ANQGSEA. Trimming removed 6 bases at V and 0 bases at J, with 16 bases between. Written as DNA, the CDR3 is TGCAGCGTGAACAGGGCGGGCACTAGCACAGATACGCAGTATTTT. As protein: CSVNRAGTSTDTQYF.

This chain connects TRBV10-2 to TRBJ2-7; 8 bases fit TRBD1. After removal of 5 bases from V and 4 bases from J, the junction contained 7 bases not matched to a gene. This CDR3 spans 14 amino acids. Germline assignment: CDR1 WSHSY and CDR2 SAAADI. Here the CDR3 DNA reads TGCGCCAGCAGTCCTGGACAGGGCCCGTACGAGCAGTACTTC. Translated: CASSPGQGPYEQYF.

This chain links TRBV7-3 with TRBJ2-5, with D possibly TRBD1 on 5 matching bases. The J call could be wrong; TRBJ2-7 is a better fit for the DNA end. CDR3 length: 15 amino acids. The germline gives CDR1 SGHTA, CDR2 FQGTGA. CDR3 sequence: CASSPTRTPWREQYF. Written as DNA, the CDR3 is TGTGCCAGCAGCCCTACTCGGACACCATGGCGCGAGCAGTACTTC.

V usage is TRBV15 and J usage is TRBJ2-4; the D gene is possibly TRBD2 (7 bases). The germline V and J ends were trimmed by 2 bases and 13 bases, with 15 bases remaining between them. In germline, CDR1 is LNHNV, CDR2 YYDKDF (reference sequence). The CDR3 is 13 amino acids. Here the CDR3 reads CATSRIRGGGQYF. CDR3 in DNA: TGTGCCACCAGCAGAATCCGTGGGGGGGGCCAGTACTTC.

The genes are TRBV5-4 and TRBJ2-4; 8 bases align to TRBD2. Germline V lookup: CDR1 SGHNT, CDR2 YYREEE (reference sequence). V dropped 7 bases and J dropped 4; count of bases not matched to a gene: 10. This CDR3 has 15 amino acids. The DNA of the CDR3 is TGTGCCAGCTCGGGAGGGGGTACCGATAAAAACATTCAGTACTTC. Translated: CASSGGGTDKNIQYF.

This clone was detected only a few times. The chain uses TRBV5-6 and TRBJ2-3; the match to TRBD2 covers 8 bases. From germline, CDR1 is SGHDT and CDR2 YYEEEE. CDR3 length equals 16 residues. V shed 0 bases, J shed 0 bases, and the junction held 3 bases outside the gene matches. The CDR3 reads CASSLVSGESTDTQYF. In DNA form, the CDR3 reads TGTGCCAGCAGCTTGGTTAGCGGGGAGAGCACAGATACGCAGTATTTT.

This clone was detected only once. The gene calls are TRBV19 and TRBJ2-5; 8 bases agree with TRBD1. Germline V gives CDR1 LNHDA, CDR2 SQIVND (reference sequence). V shed 3 bases, J shed 4 bases, and the junction held 16 bases outside the gene matches. The CDR3 totals 18 residues. The CDR3, as DNA: TGTGCCAGTAGTATTCGCCCTCGACAGGGGCTATGGGGAGAGACCCAGTACTTC. Residues: CASSIRPRQGLWGETQYF.

J is TRBJ2-7 and V is TRBV13, with 9 nucleotides matching TRBD1. The trim removed 2 bases at V and 1 base at J, leaving 6 bases unmatched. The germline V gene encodes CDR1 PRHDT and CDR2 FYEKMQ (reference sequence). This CDR3 is 16 amino acids long. The CDR3 loop reads CASSLPRTGDSYEQYF. The CDR3 bases are TGTGCCAGCAGCTTACCCCGGACAGGGGATTCCTACGAGCAGTACTTC.

V is TRBV30 and J is TRBJ1-1, with TRBD1 matching 8 bases. Unmatched junction bases numbered 1, after V lost 3 bases and J lost 1 base. The CDR3 is made up of 13 amino acids. CDR1 is GTSNPN, CDR2 SVGIG, per germline (reference sequence). The chain's CDR3 is CAWRTGANTEAFF. CDR3 bases: TGTGCCTGGAGGACAGGGGCGAACACTGAAGCTTTCTTT.

The chain is built from TRBV5-1 and TRBJ1-4; possibly TRBD1 for D (6 bases). Germline CDR1 reads SGHRS; CDR2 reads YFSETQ. With 2 bases removed from V and 10 bases from J, the gap between germline ends came to 18 bases. This CDR3 has 15 residues. In nucleotides, the CDR3 is TGCGCCAGCAGCTTAGAAATAGGCAGGGGCCGAAAACTGTTTTTT. It translates to CASSLEIGRGRKLFF.

The rearrangement joins TRBV11-2 to TRBJ2-3; 11 nucleotides agree with TRBD2. The CDR3 spans 16 residues. Losses at the gene ends were 5 bases for V and 0 bases for J; bases not matched to a gene: 4. Germline loops: CDR1 SGHAT, CDR2 FQNNGV. CDR3 loop: CASSQTSGVSTDTQYF. The CDR3 nucleotides are TGTGCCAGCAGCCAGACTAGCGGGGTTAGCACAGATACGCAGTATTTT.

The genes are TRBV10-2 and TRBJ1-5; 9 nucleotides match TRBD1. V lost 5 bases, J lost 9 bases, and 20 bases stayed unmatched. Germline CDR1 and CDR2: WSHSY and SAAADI. The CDR3 covers 18 residues. The CDR3 spells CASSRGGQGVFTARPQHF. The DNA for the CDR3 is TGCGCCAGCAGTCGTGGGGGACAGGGCGTTTTCACGGCACGGCCCCAGCATTTT.

Comment on this clone: Germline is not matched at one junction end, which may reflect a read error. The V call is TRBV28, the J call TRBJ2-7; TRBD1 matches at 7 bases. Germline CDR1 and CDR2: MDHEN and SYDVKM. This CDR3 is 13 amino acids long. DNA for the CDR3: TGTACCAGCAGCCTGGGACAGAGCTACGAGCAGTACTTC. This encodes CTSSLGQSYEQYF.

The genes are TRBV27 and TRBJ1-2, with 10 bases that match TRBD1. The CDR3 has 15 residues. V shed 4 bases and J 8 bases; nucleotides not matched to a gene: 10. Germline V lookup: CDR1 MNHEY, CDR2 SMNVEV (reference sequence). The CDR3 nucleotides read TGTGCCAGCAGTTATTCCGGGACAGGGGACGGGGGCTACACCTTC. Protein product: CASSYSGTGDGGYTF.

This clone was seen at least ten times. The chain has TRBV2 and TRBJ1-1; unclear D gene. The CDR3 is 10 amino acids. The V end was cut by 8 bases, the J end by 8 bases, with 9 bases between. The V gene's germline CDR1 is SNHLY and CDR2 FYNNEI. This CDR3 is CASVGLEAFF. Here the CDR3 DNA reads TGTGCCAGCGTTGGGCTGGAAGCTTTCTTT.